This TCR beta chain was identified during a study of T cell changes during pregnancy in multiple sclerosis (dated by TCRdb to the late 2010s). In terms of the full investigation: Changes in the T cell repertoire over the course of pregnancy were examined in this study in women with multiple sclerosis.

Between the V and J ends, shortened by 1 base and 5 bases respectively, the junction contains 14 bases. Taken from cysteine to phenylalanine, the CDR3 has 16 residues. Only the CDR3 DNA stays, 48 bases, in frame from base 1. The germline V gene (reference sequence) sets CDR1 to LNHDA and CDR2 to SQIVND. As to this clone: Its antigen specificity is not known. Per-base qualities were not stored, and no clone one base away is much larger.

The library was prepared using the immunoSEQ multiplex PCR assay. The table comes from immuneACCESS by way of TCRdb, which keeps in-frame sequences with V and J called. Part of the clones is missing from these tables; in studies checked, under half for an unresolved V gene and the rest for unknown reasons. A total of approximately 90,000 clones appear in this sample, 90% to 95% of them only once. The top ten clones comprise 0.84% of the sample. This clonotype was sampled from a female donor with multiple sclerosis, enrolled in a pregnancy study. This receptor chain uses TRBV19 and TRBJ2-2; the D gene remains uncertain. Sequenced here: peripheral blood, sampled in the third trimester of pregnancy. The sequenced DNA: TGTGCCAGTAGTATAGGTCTGGCGGTGCCTACCGGGGAGCTGTTTTTT. This gives the protein CASSIGLAVPTGELFF.